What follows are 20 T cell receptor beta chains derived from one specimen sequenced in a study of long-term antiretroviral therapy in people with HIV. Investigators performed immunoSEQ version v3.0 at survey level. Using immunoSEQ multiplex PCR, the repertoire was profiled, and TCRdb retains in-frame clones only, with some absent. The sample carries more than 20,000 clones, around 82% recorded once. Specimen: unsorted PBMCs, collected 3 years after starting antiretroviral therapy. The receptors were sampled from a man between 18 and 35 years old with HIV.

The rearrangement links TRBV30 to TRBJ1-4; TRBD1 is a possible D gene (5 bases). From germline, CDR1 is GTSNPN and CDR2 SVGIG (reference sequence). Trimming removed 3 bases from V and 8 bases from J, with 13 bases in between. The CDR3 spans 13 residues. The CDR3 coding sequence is TGTGCCTGGAGCGGGGTGGGGGACGAAAAACTGTTTTTT. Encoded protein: CAWSGVGDEKLFF.

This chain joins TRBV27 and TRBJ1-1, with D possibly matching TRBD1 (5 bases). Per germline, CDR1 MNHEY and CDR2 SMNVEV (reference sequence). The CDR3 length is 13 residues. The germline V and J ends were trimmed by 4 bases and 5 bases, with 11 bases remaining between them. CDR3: CASSYSRETEAFF. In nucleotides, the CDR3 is TGTGCCAGCAGTTATTCCAGGGAGACTGAAGCTTTCTTT.

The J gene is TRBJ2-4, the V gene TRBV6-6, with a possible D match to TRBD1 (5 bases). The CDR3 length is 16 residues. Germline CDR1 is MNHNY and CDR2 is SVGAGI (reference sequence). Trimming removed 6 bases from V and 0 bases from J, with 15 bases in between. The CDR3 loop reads CASSHRQQLAKNIQYF. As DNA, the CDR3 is TGTGCCAGCAGCCACAGACAGCAATTAGCCAAAAACATTCAGTACTTC.

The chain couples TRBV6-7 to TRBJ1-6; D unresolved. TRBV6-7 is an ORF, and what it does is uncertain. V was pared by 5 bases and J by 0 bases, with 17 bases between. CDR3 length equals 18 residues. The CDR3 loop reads CASSNEFALSSYNSPLHF. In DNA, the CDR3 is TGTGCCAGCAGTAACGAGTTCGCACTAAGCTCCTATAATTCACCCCTCCACTTT.

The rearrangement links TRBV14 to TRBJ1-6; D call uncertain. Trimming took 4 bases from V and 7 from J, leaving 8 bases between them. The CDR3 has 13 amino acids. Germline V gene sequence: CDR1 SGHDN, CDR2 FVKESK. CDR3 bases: TGTGCCAGCAGCCCGGGGAACAATTCACCCCTCCACTTT. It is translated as CASSPGNNSPLHF.

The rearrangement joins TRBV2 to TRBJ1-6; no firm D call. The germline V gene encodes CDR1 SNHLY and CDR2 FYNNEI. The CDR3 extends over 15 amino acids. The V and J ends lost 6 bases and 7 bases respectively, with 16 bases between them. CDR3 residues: CASSPRHPGNSPLHF. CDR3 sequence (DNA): TGTGCCAGCAGCCCAAGACACCCGGGGAATTCACCCCTCCACTTT.

The CDR3: CASSPTGKSWSEQYF. The CDR3 DNA follows: TGTGCCAGCAGCCCCACAGGGAAGAGTTGGAGCGAGCAGTACTTC. This sequence joins TRBV5-4 and TRBJ2-7; weak D call: TRBD1 (6 bases). Germline-derived CDR1 and CDR2 are SGHNT and YYREEE (reference sequence). The germline V and J ends were trimmed by 4 bases and 6 bases, with 20 bases remaining between them. The CDR3 sequence is 15 residues long. The full variable domain, completed using reference TRBV5-4 and TRBJ2-7, is ETGVTQSPTHLIKTRGQQVTLRCSSQSGHNTVSWYQQALGQGPQFIFQYYREEENGRGNFPPRFSGLQFPNYSSELNVNALELDDSALYLCASSPTGKSWSEQYFGPGTRLTVT.

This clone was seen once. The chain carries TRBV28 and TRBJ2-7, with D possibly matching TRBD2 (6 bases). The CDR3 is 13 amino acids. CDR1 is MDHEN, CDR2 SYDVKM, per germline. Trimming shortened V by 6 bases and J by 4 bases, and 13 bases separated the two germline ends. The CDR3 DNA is TGTGCCAGCAGCCACGGGAGAGGGTACGAGCAGTACTTC. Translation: CASSHGRGYEQYF.

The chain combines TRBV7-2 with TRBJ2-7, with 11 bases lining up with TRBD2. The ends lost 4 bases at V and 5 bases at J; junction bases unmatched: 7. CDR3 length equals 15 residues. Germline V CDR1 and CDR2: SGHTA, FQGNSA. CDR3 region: CASSSSSGGINEQYF. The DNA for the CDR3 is TGTGCCAGCAGCTCCTCTAGCGGGGGGATAAACGAGCAGTACTTC.

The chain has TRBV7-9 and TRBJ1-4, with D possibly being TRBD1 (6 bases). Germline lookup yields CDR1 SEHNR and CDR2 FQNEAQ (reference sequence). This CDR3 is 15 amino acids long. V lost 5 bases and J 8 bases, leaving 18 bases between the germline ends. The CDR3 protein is CASSPRTATWEKLFF. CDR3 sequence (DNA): TGTGCCAGCAGCCCAAGGACAGCGACGTGGGAAAAACTGTTTTTT.

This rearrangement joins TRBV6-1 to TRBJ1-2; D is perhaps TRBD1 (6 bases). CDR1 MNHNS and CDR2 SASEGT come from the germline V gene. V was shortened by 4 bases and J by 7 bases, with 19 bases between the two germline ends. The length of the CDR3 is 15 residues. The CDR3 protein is CASSATQGPLGGYTF. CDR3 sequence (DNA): TGTGCCAGCAGTGCTACCCAGGGGCCCCTGGGTGGCTACACCTTC.

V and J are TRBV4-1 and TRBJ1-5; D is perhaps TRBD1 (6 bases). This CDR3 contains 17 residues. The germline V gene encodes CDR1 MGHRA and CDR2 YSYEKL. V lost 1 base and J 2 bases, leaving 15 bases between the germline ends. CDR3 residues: CASSQVSGVRGNQPQHF. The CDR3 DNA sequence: TGCGCCAGCAGCCAAGTGTCAGGGGTTAGAGGCAATCAGCCCCAGCATTTT.

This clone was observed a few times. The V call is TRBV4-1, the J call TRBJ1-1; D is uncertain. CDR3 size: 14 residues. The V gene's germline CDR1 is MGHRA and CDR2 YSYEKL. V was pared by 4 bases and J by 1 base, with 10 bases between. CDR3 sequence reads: CASSLLLGNTEAFF. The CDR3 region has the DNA TGCGCCAGCAGCCTCCTACTAGGGAACACTGAAGCTTTCTTT.

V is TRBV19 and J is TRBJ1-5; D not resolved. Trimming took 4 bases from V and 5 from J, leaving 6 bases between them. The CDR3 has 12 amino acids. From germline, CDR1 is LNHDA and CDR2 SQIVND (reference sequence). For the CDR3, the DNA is TGTGCCAGTAGTAGGTTAGATCAGCCCCAGCATTTT. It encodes CASSRLDQPQHF.

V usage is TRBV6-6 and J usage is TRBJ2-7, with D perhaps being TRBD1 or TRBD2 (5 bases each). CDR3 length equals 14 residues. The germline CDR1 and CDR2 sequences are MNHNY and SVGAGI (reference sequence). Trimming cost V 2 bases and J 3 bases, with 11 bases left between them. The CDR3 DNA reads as TGTGCCAGCAGTTACGGGACCCGGGACTACGAGCAGTACGTC. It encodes CASSYGTRDYEQYV.

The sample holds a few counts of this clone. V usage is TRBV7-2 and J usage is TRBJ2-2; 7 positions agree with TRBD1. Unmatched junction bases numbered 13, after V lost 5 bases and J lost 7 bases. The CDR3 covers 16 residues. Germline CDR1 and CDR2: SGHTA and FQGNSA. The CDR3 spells CASSTYPTGSGGELFF. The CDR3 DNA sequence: TGTGCCAGCAGCACCTACCCGACAGGGTCGGGCGGGGAGCTGTTTTTT.

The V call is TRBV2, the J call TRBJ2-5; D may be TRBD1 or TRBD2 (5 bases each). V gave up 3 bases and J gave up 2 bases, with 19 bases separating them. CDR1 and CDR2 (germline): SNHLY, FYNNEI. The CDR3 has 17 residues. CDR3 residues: CASSDGDRAQAQETQYF. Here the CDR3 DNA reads TGTGCCAGCAGTGATGGGGACCGGGCCCAAGCTCAAGAGACCCAGTACTTC. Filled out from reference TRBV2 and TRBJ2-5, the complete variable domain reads EPEVTQTPSHQVTQMGQEVILRCVPISNHLYFYWYRQILGQKVEFLVSFYNNEISEKSEIFDDQFSVERPDGSNFTLKIRSTKLEDSAMYFCASSDGDRAQAQETQYFGPGTRLLVL.

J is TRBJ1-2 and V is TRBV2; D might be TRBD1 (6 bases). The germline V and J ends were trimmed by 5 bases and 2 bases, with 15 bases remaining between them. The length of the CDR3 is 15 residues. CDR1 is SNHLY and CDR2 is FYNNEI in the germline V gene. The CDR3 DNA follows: TGTGCCAGCAGTATTTCCCAGGGGTCAAACTATGGCTACACCTTC. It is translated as CASSISQGSNYGYTF.

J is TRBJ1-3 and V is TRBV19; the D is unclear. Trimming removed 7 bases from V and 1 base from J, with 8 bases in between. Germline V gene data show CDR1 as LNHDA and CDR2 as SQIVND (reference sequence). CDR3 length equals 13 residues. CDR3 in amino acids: CASKLSSGNTIYF. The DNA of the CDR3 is TGTGCCAGTAAATTGAGTTCTGGAAACACCATATATTTT.

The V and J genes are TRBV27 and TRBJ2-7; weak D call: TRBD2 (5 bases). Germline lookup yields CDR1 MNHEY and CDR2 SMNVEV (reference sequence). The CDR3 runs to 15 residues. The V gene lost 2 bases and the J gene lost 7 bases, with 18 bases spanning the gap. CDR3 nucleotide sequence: TGTGCCAGCAGTTTACGGGGTTCTAATATCCATGAGCAGTACTTC. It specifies CASSLRGSNIHEQYF.